The 20 T cell receptor beta chains below all came from one sample that was sequenced in a study of post-analysis software for immune sequencing data. Antigens for these TCRs are unknown. Findings and limits, study-wide: Compared with controls, patients had more of about five TRBV segments, including TRBV5-6, TRBV5-1 and TRBV20-1.

TCR beta libraries were prepared from cDNA with unique molecular identifiers. One entry per CDR3 protein results from TCRdb running MiXCR on the PCR reads. Of hundreds of thousands of distinct CDR3 sequences in the sample, approximately 53% were seen once. Sample: blood. These receptors were collected from a girl aged 5-17 years with multiple sclerosis.

V is TRBV29-1 and J is TRBJ2-7, with D perhaps TRBD1 (6 bases). Germline V gene lookup returns CDR1 SQVTM and CDR2 ANQGSEA. The CDR3 consists of 11 residues. The germline V and J ends were trimmed by 4 bases and 3 bases, with 7 bases remaining between them. CDR3 in DNA: TGCAGCGTTGCAGGGGACTACGAGCAGTACTTC. Translation: CSVAGDYEQYF.

CDR3 sequence: CASSFGARGYTF. Written as DNA, the CDR3 is TGTGCCAGCAGCTTCGGGGCAAGAGGCTACACCTTC. The genes are TRBV7-9 and TRBJ1-2, with D perhaps matching TRBD1 (5 bases). The germline V gene has CDR1 SEHNR and CDR2 FQNEAQ (reference sequence). V was trimmed by 3 bases and J by 8 bases, leaving 10 bases between them. This CDR3 contains 12 residues.

The rearrangement links TRBV12-3 or TRBV12-4 to TRBJ2-5; 10 bases map to TRBD2. V gave up 2 bases and J gave up 4 bases; unmatched junction bases: 7. The CDR3 contains 16 residues. The CDR3 reads CASSLRTSGHRETQYF. DNA for the CDR3: TGTGCCAGCAGTTTAAGGACTAGCGGACACCGAGAGACCCAGTACTTC.

The chain is built from TRBV6-4 and TRBJ1-1, with 9 bases fitting TRBD1. The trim removed 2 bases at V and 4 bases at J, leaving 11 bases unmatched. Germline assignment: CDR1 MRHNA and CDR2 SNTAGT. This CDR3 contains 17 residues. CDR3 region: CASSDLGQGLEVTEAFF. The CDR3 DNA sequence: TGTGCCAGCAGTGACCTGGGACAGGGTTTGGAAGTCACTGAAGCTTTCTTT.

The V gene is TRBV10-3, the J gene TRBJ2-5; a weak D match, TRBD2 (5 bases). Germline V gene sequence: CDR1 ENHRY, CDR2 SYGVKD. The V and J ends lost 5 bases and 5 bases respectively, with 12 bases between them. The CDR3 loop spans 13 amino acids. CDR3 coding DNA: TGTGCCATCAGTATGCCGGAGGTCGAGACCCAGTACTTC. It specifies CAISMPEVETQYF.

The chain joins TRBV30 to TRBJ1-1; D not certain. CDR1 is GTSNPN and CDR2 is SVGIG in the germline V gene (reference sequence). V lost 2 bases and J lost 1, with 8 bases in between. The CDR3 is 13 residues long. CDR3 bases: TGTGCCTGGAGTCCAAGGTGGAACACTGAAGCTTTCTTT. Protein: CAWSPRWNTEAFF.

The chain couples TRBV18 to TRBJ2-2; no clear D. Germline V gene data show CDR1 as KGHSH and CDR2 as LQKENI. The CDR3 extends over 13 amino acids. V lost 4 bases and J lost 0, with 3 bases in between. CDR3 in DNA: TGTGCCAGCTCACTAACGAACACCGGGGAGCTGTTTTTT. As protein: CASSLTNTGELFF.

This chain uses TRBV11-3 with TRBJ2-1; TRBD1 or TRBD2 may be the D gene (5 bases each). This CDR3 is built from 13 residues. Per germline, CDR1 SGHNT and CDR2 YENEEA. The ends were cut back, 8 bases at V and 7 bases at J, with 15 bases in the middle. CDR3 bases: TGTGCCAGCCGGGACGCCAGTCGGAATGAGCAGTTCTTC. Amino acids: CASRDASRNEQFF.

Concerning this clonotype: Germline is not matched at one junction end, which may reflect a read error. This rearrangement joins TRBV11-1 to TRBJ2-7; no clear D gene. This CDR3 spans 15 amino acids. The germline gives CDR1 SGHAT, CDR2 FQDESV (reference sequence). CDR3 residues: CASSVRSDPTYEQYF. The CDR3 DNA sequence: TGCGCCAGCAGCGTGCGCTCAGACCCTACCTACGAGCAGTACTTC.

V usage is TRBV7-8 and J usage is TRBJ2-3; D perhaps matches TRBD2 (6 bases). The ends were cut back, 6 bases at V and 4 bases at J, with 20 bases in the middle. CDR1 and CDR2 (germline): SGHVS, FQNEAQ. This CDR3 is 16 amino acids long. CDR3 coding DNA: TGTGCCAGCAGTTTGGTGGGGGGTAGCTTACCAGATACGCAGTATTTT. Protein sequence: CASSLVGGSLPDTQYF.

This clonotype showed up just a few times. The chain joins TRBV15 to TRBJ2-3; 8 bases fit TRBD2. The CDR3 totals 16 residues. The junction had 9 bases not matched to a gene; V was cut back by 5 bases and J by 2 bases. Germline V gene data show CDR1 as LNHNV and CDR2 as YYDKDF (reference sequence). The CDR3 DNA reads as TGTGCCACCAGCCCGGAGCGGGAGAGCTCCACAGATACGCAGTATTTT. Protein sequence: CATSPERESSTDTQYF. Full variable domain (remainder filled in from reference TRBV15 and TRBJ2-3): DAMVIQNPRYQVTQFGKPVTLSCSQTLNHNVMYWYQQKSSQAPKLLFHYYDKDFNNEADTPDNFQSRRPNTSFCFLDIRSPGLGDTAMYLCATSPERESSTDTQYFGPGTRLTVL.

This sequence joins TRBV20-1 and TRBJ2-1, with 8 bases lining up with TRBD2. With 3 bases clipped from V and 5 bases from J, the junction kept 3 bases outside the gene matches. The CDR3 spans 13 residues. Germline CDR1 DFQATT, CDR2 SNEGSKA (reference sequence). The CDR3 spells CSASRGGDNEQFF. As DNA, the CDR3 is TGCAGTGCTAGCCGGGGGGGGGACAATGAGCAGTTCTTC.

V usage is TRBV6-4 and J usage is TRBJ2-1, with 8 bases aligning to TRBD2. CDR1 MRHNA and CDR2 SNTAGT come from the germline V gene. The junction had 8 bases not matched to a gene; V was cut back by 7 bases and J by 6 bases. The CDR3 is made up of 14 amino acids. The CDR3 is CASIPREGLNEQFF. The CDR3 DNA sequence: TGTGCCAGCATCCCCCGGGAGGGCCTCAATGAGCAGTTCTTC.

The chain uses TRBV20-1 and TRBJ2-1; TRBD1 agrees at 8 bases. The germline V gene encodes CDR1 DFQATT and CDR2 SNEGSKA (reference sequence). The CDR3 has 17 amino acids. The ends lost 0 bases at V and 1 base at J; junction bases unmatched: 8. In DNA, the CDR3 is TGCAGTGCTAGAGATTTTAATCAGGGGGCATCCTACAATGAGCAGTTCTTC. Protein: CSARDFNQGASYNEQFF.

This clonotype came up a few times. This chain connects TRBV7-9 to TRBJ2-7; either TRBD1 or TRBD2 may fit D (6 bases each). Near its end, the DNA agrees better with TRBJ2-5, so the J call may be wrong. Germline CDR1 reads SEHNR; CDR2 reads FQNEAQ (reference sequence). CDR3 length equals 15 residues. This CDR3 is CASSPRGPFSETQYF. The CDR3 region has the DNA TGTGCCAGCAGCCCCCGGGGGCCCTTTTCTGAGACCCAGTACTTC.

The V and J genes are TRBV7-6 and TRBJ2-5; perhaps D is TRBD1 or TRBD2 (5 bases each). Germline CDR1 SGHVS, CDR2 FNYEAQ. This CDR3 contains 20 residues. V was clipped by 3 bases and J by 2 bases, with 28 bases between them. CDR3 region: CASSFETSGPESPEQETQYF. CDR3 DNA: TGTGCCAGCAGCTTCGAAACCTCGGGGCCCGAGAGCCCCGAACAAGAGACCCAGTACTTC.

The chain joins TRBV11-2 to TRBJ2-1; D is perhaps TRBD1 or TRBD2 (7 bases each). Germline assignment: CDR1 SGHAT and CDR2 FQNNGV. V was shortened by 3 bases and J by 10 bases, with 22 bases between the two germline ends. This CDR3 is 16 amino acids long. DNA for the CDR3: TGTGCCAGCAGCTTGAGGTCGACAGGGAGGGTGCGGGAGCAGTTCTTC. Translating gives CASSLRSTGRVREQFF.

The chain uses TRBV29-1 and TRBJ2-1; D uncertain. Gene TRBJ2-7 matches the end of the DNA better, so the J call may be wrong. Looked up from germline, CDR1 is SQVTM and CDR2 is ANQGSEA. The CDR3 is 15 amino acids. The CDR3 protein is CSVEGAGVSYNEQYF. The DNA of the CDR3 is TGCAGCGTTGAAGGGGCAGGCGTTTCCTACAATGAGCAGTACTTC.

V usage is TRBV20-1 and J usage is TRBJ1-2; 8 nucleotides align to TRBD1. Trimming at V came to 5 bases and at J to 3 bases, leaving 8 bases not matched to a gene. From germline, CDR1 is DFQATT and CDR2 SNEGSKA (reference sequence). CDR3 length: 14 amino acids. DNA of the CDR3: TGCAGTGCTCGGGGACAGACAGGGGACTATGGCTACACCTTC. This codes for CSARGQTGDYGYTF.

This clonotype was seen more than once but under ten times. V and J are TRBV29-1 and TRBJ2-5; D perhaps matches TRBD1 (6 bases). V was shortened by 6 bases and J by 6 bases, with 14 bases between the two germline ends. Germline V CDR1 and CDR2: SQVTM, ANQGSEA. CDR3 length equals 12 residues. CDR3 loop: CSVKTGKKTQYF. The CDR3 nucleotides read TGCAGCGTGAAAACAGGGAAAAAGACCCAGTACTTC.